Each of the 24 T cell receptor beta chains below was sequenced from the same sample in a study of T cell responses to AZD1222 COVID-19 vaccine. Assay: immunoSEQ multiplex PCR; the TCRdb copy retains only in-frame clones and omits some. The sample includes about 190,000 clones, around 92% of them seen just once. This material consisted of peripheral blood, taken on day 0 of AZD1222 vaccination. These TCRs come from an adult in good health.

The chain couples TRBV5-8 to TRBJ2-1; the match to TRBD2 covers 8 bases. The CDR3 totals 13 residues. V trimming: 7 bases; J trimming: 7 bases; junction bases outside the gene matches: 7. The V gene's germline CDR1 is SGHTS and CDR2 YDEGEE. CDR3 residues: CASLPGLGNEQFF. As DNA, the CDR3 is TGTGCCAGCTTACCGGGACTAGGGAATGAGCAGTTCTTC.

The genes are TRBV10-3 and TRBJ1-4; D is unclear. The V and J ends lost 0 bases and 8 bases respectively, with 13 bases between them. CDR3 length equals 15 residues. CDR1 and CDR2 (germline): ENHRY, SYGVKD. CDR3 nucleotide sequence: TGTGCCATCAGTGAGTCGATCGGCACAGCAGAAAAACTGTTTTTT. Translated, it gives CAISESIGTAEKLFF.

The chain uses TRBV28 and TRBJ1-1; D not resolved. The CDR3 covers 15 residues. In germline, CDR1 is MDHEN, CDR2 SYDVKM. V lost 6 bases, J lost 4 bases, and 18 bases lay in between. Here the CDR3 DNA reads TGTGCCAGCAGACTACCCGGGTGGAGCCTCACTGAAGCTTTCTTT. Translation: CASRLPGWSLTEAFF.

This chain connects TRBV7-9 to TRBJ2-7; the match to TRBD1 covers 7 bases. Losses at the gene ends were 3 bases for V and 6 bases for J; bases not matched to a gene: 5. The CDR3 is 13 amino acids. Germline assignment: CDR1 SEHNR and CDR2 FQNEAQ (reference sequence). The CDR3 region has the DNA TGTGCCAGCAGCTTGGACAGGCCCAGCGAGCAGTACTTC. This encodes CASSLDRPSEQYF.

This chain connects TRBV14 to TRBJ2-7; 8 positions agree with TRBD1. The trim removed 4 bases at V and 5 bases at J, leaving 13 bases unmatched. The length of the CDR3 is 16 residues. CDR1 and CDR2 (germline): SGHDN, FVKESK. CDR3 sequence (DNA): TGTGCCAGCAGCCCCAGACAGGGGATGGGCATCAACGAGCAGTACTTC. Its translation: CASSPRQGMGINEQYF. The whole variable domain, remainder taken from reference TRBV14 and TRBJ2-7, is EAGVTQFPSHSVIEKGQTVTLRCDPISGHDNLYWYRRVMGKEIKFLLHFVKESKQDESGMPNNRFLAERTGGTYSTLKVQPAELEDSGVYFCASSPRQGMGINEQYFGPGTRLTVT.

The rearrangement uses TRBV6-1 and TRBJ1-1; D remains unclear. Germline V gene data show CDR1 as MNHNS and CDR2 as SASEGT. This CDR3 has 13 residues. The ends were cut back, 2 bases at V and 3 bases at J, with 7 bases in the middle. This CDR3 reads CASSEISYTEAFF. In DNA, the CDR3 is TGTGCCAGCAGTGAAATCAGCTACACTGAAGCTTTCTTT.

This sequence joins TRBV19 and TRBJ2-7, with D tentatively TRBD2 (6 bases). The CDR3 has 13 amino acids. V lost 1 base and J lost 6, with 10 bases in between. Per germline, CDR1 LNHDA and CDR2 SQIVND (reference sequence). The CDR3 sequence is CASSIAGAGEQYF. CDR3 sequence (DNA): TGTGCCAGTAGTATAGCGGGAGCGGGCGAGCAGTACTTC.

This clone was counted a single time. The CDR3 region has the DNA TGTGCCATCAGACAGGACAATCAGCCCCAGCATTTT. It translates to CAIRQDNQPQHF. The chain uses TRBV10-3 and TRBJ1-5; D perhaps matches TRBD1 (5 bases). The CDR3 covers 12 residues. CDR1 is ENHRY, CDR2 SYGVKD, per germline. Trimming left V 6 bases short and J 3 bases short, with 6 bases between.

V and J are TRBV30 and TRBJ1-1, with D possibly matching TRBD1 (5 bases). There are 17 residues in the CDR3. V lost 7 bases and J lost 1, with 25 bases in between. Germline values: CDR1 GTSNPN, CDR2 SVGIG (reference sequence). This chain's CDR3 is CASTPGTVFEANTEAFF. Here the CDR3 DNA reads TGTGCCTCTACTCCCGGGACCGTGTTCGAAGCGAACACTGAAGCTTTCTTT.

The CDR3 nucleotides read TGTGCCAGCAGTTACTCGCCAGGGAATGGTGAAGCTTTCTTT. Translating it yields CASSYSPGNGEAFF. The chain links TRBV6-2 or TRBV6-3 to TRBJ1-1; TRBD1 might be the D (5 bases). Germline CDR1 MNHEY, CDR2 SVGEGT. V gave up 0 bases and J gave up 7 bases, with 12 bases separating them. This CDR3 is 14 amino acids long.

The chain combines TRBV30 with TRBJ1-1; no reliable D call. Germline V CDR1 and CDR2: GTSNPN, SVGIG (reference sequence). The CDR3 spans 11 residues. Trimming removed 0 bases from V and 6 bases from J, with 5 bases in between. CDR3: CAWSVKSEAFF. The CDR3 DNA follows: TGTGCCTGGAGTGTCAAGTCTGAAGCTTTCTTT.

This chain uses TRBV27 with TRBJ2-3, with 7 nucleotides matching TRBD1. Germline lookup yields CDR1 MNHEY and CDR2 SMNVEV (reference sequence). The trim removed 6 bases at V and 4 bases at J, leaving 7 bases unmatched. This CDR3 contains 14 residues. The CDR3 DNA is TGTGCCAGCAGACTTGGACAGGCGGCAGATACGCAGTATTTT. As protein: CASRLGQAADTQYF.

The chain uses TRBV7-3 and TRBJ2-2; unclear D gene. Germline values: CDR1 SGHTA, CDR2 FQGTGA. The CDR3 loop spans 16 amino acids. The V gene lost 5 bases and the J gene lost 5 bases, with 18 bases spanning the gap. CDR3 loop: CASSTNPPADTGELFF. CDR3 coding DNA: TGTGCCAGCAGCACAAACCCACCGGCGGATACCGGGGAGCTGTTTTTT.

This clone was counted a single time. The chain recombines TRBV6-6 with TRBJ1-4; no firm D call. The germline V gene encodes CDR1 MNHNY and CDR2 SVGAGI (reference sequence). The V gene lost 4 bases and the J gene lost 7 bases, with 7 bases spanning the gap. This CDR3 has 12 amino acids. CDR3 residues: CASSLLLEKLFF. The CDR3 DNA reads TGTGCCAGCAGTTTACTACTTGAAAAACTGTTTTTT.

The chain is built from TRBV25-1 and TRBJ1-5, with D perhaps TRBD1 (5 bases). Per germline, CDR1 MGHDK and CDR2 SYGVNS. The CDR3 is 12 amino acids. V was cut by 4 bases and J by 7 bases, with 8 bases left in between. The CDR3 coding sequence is TGTGCCAGCAGTGTCGGACACCAGCCCCAGCATTTT. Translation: CASSVGHQPQHF. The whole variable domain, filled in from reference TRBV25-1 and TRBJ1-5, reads EADIYQTPRYLVIGTGKKITLECSQTMGHDKMYWYQQDPGMELHLIHYSYGVNSTEKGDLSSESTVSRIRTEHFPLTLESARPSHTSQYLCASSVGHQPQHFGDGTRLSIL.

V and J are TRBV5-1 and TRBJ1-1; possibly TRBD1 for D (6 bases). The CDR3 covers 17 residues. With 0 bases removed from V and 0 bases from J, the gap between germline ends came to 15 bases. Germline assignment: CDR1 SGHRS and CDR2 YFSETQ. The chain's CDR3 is CASSLGQAVPLNTEAFF. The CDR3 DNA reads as TGCGCCAGCAGCTTGGGACAGGCGGTTCCCTTGAACACTGAAGCTTTCTTT.

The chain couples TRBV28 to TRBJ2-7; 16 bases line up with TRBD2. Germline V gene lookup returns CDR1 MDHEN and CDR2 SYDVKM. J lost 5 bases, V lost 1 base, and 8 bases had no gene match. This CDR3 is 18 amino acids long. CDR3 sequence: CASSLLSGTSGRAHEQYF. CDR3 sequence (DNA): TGTGCCAGCAGTTTATTATCCGGGACTAGCGGGAGGGCCCACGAGCAGTACTTC.

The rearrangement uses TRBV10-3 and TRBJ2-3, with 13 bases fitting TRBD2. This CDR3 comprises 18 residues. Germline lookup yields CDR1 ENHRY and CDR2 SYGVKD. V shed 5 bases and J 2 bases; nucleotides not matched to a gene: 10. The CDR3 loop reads CAISLRTSGSLLTDTQYF. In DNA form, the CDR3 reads TGTGCCATCAGTCTCAGGACTAGCGGGAGTCTACTCACAGATACGCAGTATTTT.

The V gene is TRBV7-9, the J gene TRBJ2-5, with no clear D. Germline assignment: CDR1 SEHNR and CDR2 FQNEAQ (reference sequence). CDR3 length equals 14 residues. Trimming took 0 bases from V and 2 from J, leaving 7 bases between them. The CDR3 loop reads CASSLAGRQETQYF. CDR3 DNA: TGTGCCAGCAGCTTAGCAGGACGACAAGAGACCCAGTACTTC.

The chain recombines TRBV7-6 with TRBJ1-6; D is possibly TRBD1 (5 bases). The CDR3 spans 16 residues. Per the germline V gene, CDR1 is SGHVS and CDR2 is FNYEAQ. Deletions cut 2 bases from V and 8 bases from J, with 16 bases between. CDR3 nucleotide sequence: TGTGCCAGCAGCTTATCAATCGGGACCTCCGATTCACCCCTCCACTTT. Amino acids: CASSLSIGTSDSPLHF. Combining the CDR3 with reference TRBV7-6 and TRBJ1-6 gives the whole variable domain GAGVSQSPRYKVTKRGQDVALRCDPISGHVSLYWYRQALGQGPEFLTYFNYEAQQDKSGLPNDRFSAERPEGSISTLTIQRTEQRDSAMYRCASSLSIGTSDSPLHFGNGTRLTVT.

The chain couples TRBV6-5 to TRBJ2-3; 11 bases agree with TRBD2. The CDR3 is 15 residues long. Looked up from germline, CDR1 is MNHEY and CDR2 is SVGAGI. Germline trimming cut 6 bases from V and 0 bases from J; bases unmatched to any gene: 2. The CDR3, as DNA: TGTGCCAGCAGGATAGCGGGAGGGAGCACAGATACGCAGTATTTT. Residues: CASRIAGGSTDTQYF.

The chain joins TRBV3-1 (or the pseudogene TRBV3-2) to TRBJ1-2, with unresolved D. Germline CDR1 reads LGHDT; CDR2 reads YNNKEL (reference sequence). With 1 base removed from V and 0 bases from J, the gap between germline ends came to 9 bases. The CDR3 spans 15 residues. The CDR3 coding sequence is TGTGCCAGCAGCCAAGTCGGGCAGACTAACTATGGCTACACCTTC. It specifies CASSQVGQTNYGYTF.

CDR3 amino acids: CASSVSAATTDTQYF. CDR3 nucleotides: TGTGCCAGCAGTGTCTCGGCGGCGACCACAGATACGCAGTATTTT. This chain connects TRBV2 to TRBJ2-3; D unclear. V was trimmed by 4 bases and J by 2 bases, leaving 13 bases between them. CDR3 length equals 15 residues. The V gene's germline CDR1 is SNHLY and CDR2 FYNNEI. Filled out from reference TRBV2 and TRBJ2-3, the complete variable domain reads EPEVTQTPSHQVTQMGQEVILRCVPISNHLYFYWYRQILGQKVEFLVSFYNNEISEKSEIFDDQFSVERPDGSNFTLKIRSTKLEDSAMYFCASSVSAATTDTQYFGPGTRLTVL.

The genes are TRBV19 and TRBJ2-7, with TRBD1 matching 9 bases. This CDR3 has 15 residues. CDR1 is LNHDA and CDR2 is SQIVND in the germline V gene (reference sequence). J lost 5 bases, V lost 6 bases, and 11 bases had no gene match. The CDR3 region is CASSLTGGEGHEQYF. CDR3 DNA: TGTGCCAGTAGCCTAACAGGGGGCGAGGGCCACGAGCAGTACTTC. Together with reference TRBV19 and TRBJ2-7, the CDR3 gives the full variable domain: DGGITQSPKYLFRKEGQNVTLSCEQNLNHDAMYWYRQDPGQGLRLIYYSQIVNDFQKGDIAEGYSVSREKKESFPLTVTSAQKNPTAFYLCASSLTGGEGHEQYFGPGTRLTVT.